The present T cell receptor (beta chain) was sequenced within a study of tumor-infiltrating lymphocytes in glioblastoma multiforme (dated by TCRdb to about 2017). Looking at the study overall: To test whether intratumoral genomic heterogeneity fosters TIL diversity, the study jointly examined somatic mutations, TIL diversity and immune response activity. What the study reported, not specific to this receptor: Only one glioblastoma patient was included in the TCR and somatic mutation analysis, limiting generalizability. Clone frequencies may be distorted by RNA-based TCR sequencing because unequal numbers of TCR transcripts are carried by T cells. The authors noted that sorting T cells into functional subsets, which was not done in the study, would be a future improvement.

TCRB libraries were built from RNA via three nested multiplex PCR rounds using a modified ARM-PCR protocol with multiple V-beta primers and a C-beta primer. TCRB-specific cDNA was synthesized from around 0.5 ug total RNA with ProtoScript II Reverse Transcriptase and a C-beta primer. For the TCRB libraries, no unique molecular identifiers were described. The third PCR added barcodes and adapters over around 24 cycles with Deep VentR (exo-) polymerase, followed by gel purification of 250-500 bp bands. TCRB libraries were sequenced with 250 bp paired-end reads on an Illumina HiSeq 2500. The original pipeline was this. Reads were cleaned with Trimmomatic, merged with FLASH, assigned V, D and J segments with MiGEC, and analyzed with VDJtools. The Shannon-Wiener diversity index, calculated using VDJtools, was used to quantify repertoire diversity. TCRdb ran its own pipeline on the public reads, namely fastp trimming at Q25 and MiXCR clone calling, and kept in-frame beta chains. A single entry per CDR3 protein holds the most common genes and DNA from its merged rows. TCRdb's processing, not the authors', yielded these V and J calls. The sample includes 8,000 to 10,000 distinct CDR3 sequences, with approximately 70% observed a single time. The top ten clonotypes cover 45% to 65% of the sample.

The germline V gene (reference sequence) specifies SGHNT as CDR1 and YYREEE as CDR2. From the cysteine up to the phenylalanine, the CDR3 has a length of 15 residues. Kept here is only the CDR3 DNA, which spans 45 bases and is read in frame from base 1. For each of the 9 to 10 tumor samples, the AllPrep DNA/RNA mini kit was used to purify genomic DNA and total RNA simultaneously. All RNA had OD 260/280 ratios above 1.9 and RNA integrity numbers above 6.5. Turning to this clonotype: Its antigen specificity is not known. One end of the junction does not line up with germline, which may come from a read error.

This receptor was taken from a male donor with glioblastoma. The sequenced sample was brain tumor tissue. The sequence joins TRBV5-4 to TRBJ2-5, and 7 bases in between align with TRBD1. The CDR3 reads as follows: CASRLGTGVQETQYF. In nucleotide form, the sequence is TGTGCCAGCAGGTTGGGAACAGGGGTCCAAGAGACCCAGTACTTC.